This TCR beta chain was obtained from a study of human T cells and chemical hapten exposure. The overall study: Diphenylcyclopropenone doses were given weekly to the scalps of patients across the roughly 25-week study. Regarding the study as a whole: Compared with pre-sensitization or healthy control sets, expanded TCRs clustered more. The count of PT1 expanded TCRs correlated positively with patch test score.

Individual cDNA molecules had unique molecular identifiers attached to them by the library. TCRdb fed the RACE reads into MiXCR, producing one record per CDR3 protein. The data hold roughly 100,000 distinct CDR3 sequences, with 12% observed a single time. The time point was: pre-sensitization, week 0. As to treatment: therapeutic diphenylcyclopropenone sensitization with weekly scalp DPC. This clonotype was recorded many times. Its antigen remains unidentified. The germline CDR1 and CDR2 sequences are SQVTM and ANQGSEA. Trimming took 6 bases from V and 2 from J, leaving 13 bases between them. This CDR3 comprises 13 residues.

This chain joins TRBV29-1 and TRBJ1-1, with D unclear. The sequence derives from a woman aged 50 to 60 with alopecia areata. Some clones in this sample may be carry-over from other donors' samples. The input for sequencing was whole blood, taken in connection with sensitization to the hapten diphenylcyclopropenone (DPC). CDR3 region: CSVIPQGNTEAFF. CDR3 bases: TGCAGCGTGATACCGCAAGGTAACACTGAAGCTTTCTTT.